This T cell receptor beta chain was sequenced for a study of blood T cell repertoires in COVID-19. The table lists this clone with a few counts. Data came from immunoSEQ multiplex PCR; TCRdb stores just in-frame clones and leaves some out. This sample has around 250,000 clones, with around nine tenths found just once. CDR1 and CDR2 from the germline V gene are LGHDT and YNNKEL (reference sequence). The V gene end was trimmed by 6 bases and the J gene end by 10 bases; junction bases not matched to a gene: 10. This CDR3 spans 13 amino acids. The rearrangement uses TRBV3-1 (or the pseudogene TRBV3-2) and TRBJ1-1; TRBD1 agrees at 8 bases. The sequenced sample consisted of peripheral blood. This TCR was recovered from a man aged 35 to 55 with active or convalescent COVID-19. CDR3 loop: CASSSRQGSGAFF. The DNA for the CDR3 is TGTGCCAGCAGTTCCAGACAGGGGTCAGGAGCTTTCTTT.